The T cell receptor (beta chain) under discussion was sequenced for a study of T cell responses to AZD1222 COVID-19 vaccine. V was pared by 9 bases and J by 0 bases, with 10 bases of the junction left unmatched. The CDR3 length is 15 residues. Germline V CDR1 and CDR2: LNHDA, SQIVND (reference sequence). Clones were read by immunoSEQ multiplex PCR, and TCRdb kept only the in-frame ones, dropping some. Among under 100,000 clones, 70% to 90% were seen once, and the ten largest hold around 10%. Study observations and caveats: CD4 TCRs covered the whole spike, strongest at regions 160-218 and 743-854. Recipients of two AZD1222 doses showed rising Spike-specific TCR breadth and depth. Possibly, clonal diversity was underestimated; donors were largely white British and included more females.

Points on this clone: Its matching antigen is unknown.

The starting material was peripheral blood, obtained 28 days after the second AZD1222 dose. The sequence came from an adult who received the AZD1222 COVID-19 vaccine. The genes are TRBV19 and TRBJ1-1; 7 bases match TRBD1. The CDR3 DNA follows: TGTGCCAGCAACAGGGGCCGAACCATGAACACTGAAGCTTTCTTT. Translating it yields CASNRGRTMNTEAFF.